This TCR beta chain comes out of a study of T cells in Graves' hyperthyroidism and ophthalmopathy. At the level of the study: At the time of initial diagnosis and before any treatment, peripheral blood was collected. General study results and limits: A model built on 13 V-J features separated ophthalmopathy from stable hyperthyroidism.

The CDR3 has 13 amino acids. CDR1 SNHLY and CDR2 FYNNEI come from the germline V gene. Trimming removed 4 bases from V and 4 bases from J; junction bases left unmatched: 3. It was considered stable Graves' hyperthyroidism when ophthalmopathy did not progress within 18 months. Diagnostic decisions used clinical symptoms, serum thyroxine and TRAb, thyroid ultrasound and orbital computed tomography. This clonotype has only a few counts. Its antigen is as yet unknown. Researchers amplified the TCR beta CDR3 regions from RNA transcripts. With the HTBI primer set, the TCR CDR3 went through a first round of RT-PCR. TCRdb recomputed calls from the multiplex PCR reads with MiXCR, one row per CDR3 protein. The sample includes roughly 110,000 distinct CDR3 sequences, roughly 15% of them seen just once.

Input material: blood. This clonotype originated in a woman between 45 and 60 years old with Graves' hyperthyroidism. The chain couples TRBV2 to TRBJ2-7, with TRBD1 matching over 8 bases. CDR3 in amino acids: CASSAGGRYEQYF. For the CDR3, the DNA is TGTGCCAGCAGTGCAGGGGGCAGGTACGAGCAGTACTTC.